The 10 T cell receptor beta chains reported below all come from one sample, sequenced in a study of CD8+ T cells in alopecia areata. As the sequencing template, cDNA was produced by extracting RNA and reverse transcribing it. Sequencing used immunoSEQ multiplex PCR; TCRdb keeps in-frame clones, though not all of them. Of some 160,000 clones in the sample, about two thirds were seen once. The sample consisted of CD8+ T cells sorted from blood. These receptors all come from a human donor in good health.

The chain is built from TRBV6-1 and TRBJ2-7, with D unresolved. This CDR3 has 13 amino acids. CDR1 is MNHNS and CDR2 is SASEGT in the germline V gene. The CDR3 protein is CGTIFSSSYEQYF. The CDR3 DNA sequence: TGTGGCACCATCTTCTCAAGCTCCTACGAGCAGTACTTC.

This clone was counted between two and nine times. The chain couples TRBV29-1 to TRBJ2-5; D remains ambiguous. Germline CDR1 SQVTM, CDR2 ANQGSEA. Trimming cost V 3 bases and J 2 bases, with 7 bases left between them. CDR3 length: 12 amino acids. CDR3 in amino acids: CSVDGSQETQYF. The CDR3 bases are TGCAGCGTTGACGGTTCGCAAGAGACCCAGTACTTC.

The chain is built from TRBV6-5 and TRBJ1-5, with D unclear. The CDR3 spans 14 residues. From germline, CDR1 is MNHEY and CDR2 SVGAGI. V was pared by 2 bases and J by 4 bases, with 9 bases between. CDR3 region: CASSYGPGNQPQHF. CDR3 sequence (DNA): TGTGCCAGCAGTTACGGCCCGGGTAATCAGCCCCAGCATTTT.

V is TRBV11-2 and J is TRBJ2-1; TRBD2 is a possible D gene (6 bases). Trimming removed 1 base at V and 0 bases at J, with 16 bases between. Germline assignment: CDR1 SGHAT and CDR2 FQNNGV. The CDR3 contains 18 residues. This CDR3 reads CASSLGPVRGYSYNEQFF. In DNA form, the CDR3 reads TGTGCCAGCAGCTTAGGCCCGGTGCGGGGATACTCCTACAATGAGCAGTTCTTC. The full variable domain, completed using reference TRBV11-2 and TRBJ2-1, is EAGVAQSPRYKIIEKRQSVAFWCNPISGHATLYWYQQILGQGPKLLIQFQNNGVVDDSQLPKDRFSAERLKGVDSTLKIQPAKLEDSAVYLCASSLGPVRGYSYNEQFFGPGTRLTVL.

The chain recombines TRBV15 with TRBJ1-4; D gene ambiguous. In germline, CDR1 is LNHNV, CDR2 YYDKDF (reference sequence). The V gene lost 5 bases and the J gene lost 0 bases, with 7 bases spanning the gap. The CDR3 extends over 14 amino acids. The CDR3 is CATSGRTTNEKLFF. CDR3 coding DNA: TGTGCCACCAGCGGCCGTACAACTAATGAAAAACTGTTTTTT.

The rearrangement joins TRBV5-6 to TRBJ1-5; no firm D call. With 3 bases removed from V and 6 bases from J, the gap between germline ends came to 10 bases. This CDR3 spans 13 amino acids. Germline values: CDR1 SGHDT, CDR2 YYEEEE. CDR3 region: CASSSSEGQPQHF. The CDR3 coding sequence is TGTGCCAGCAGCTCTTCAGAGGGTCAGCCCCAGCATTTT. The entire variable domain, with the rest obtained from reference TRBV5-6 and TRBJ1-5, is as follows: DAGVTQSPTHLIKTRGQQVTLRCSPKSGHDTVSWYQQALGQGPQFIFQYYEEEERQRGNFPDRFSGHQFPNYSSELNVNALLLGDSALYLCASSSSEGQPQHFGDGTRLSIL.

V is TRBV30 and J is TRBJ2-5, with 9 bases identical to TRBD2. Per germline, CDR1 GTSNPN and CDR2 SVGIG (reference sequence). The junction had 6 bases not matched to a gene; V was cut back by 8 bases and J by 2 bases. The CDR3 is 13 amino acids. This CDR3 is CARGLAPQETQYF. The CDR3 DNA sequence: TGTGCCCGTGGACTAGCGCCGCAAGAGACCCAGTACTTC.

The chain carries TRBV13 and TRBJ2-5; 10 bases line up with TRBD2. Per the germline V gene, CDR1 is PRHDT and CDR2 is FYEKMQ (reference sequence). V lost 4 bases, J lost 2 bases, and 4 bases stayed unmatched. The CDR3 has 15 amino acids. The DNA for the CDR3 is TGTGCCAGCAGCTCCGAGCGGGGGGGACAAGAGACCCAGTACTTC. Encoded protein: CASSSERGGQETQYF.

The chain links TRBV11-2 to TRBJ2-7; D is undetermined. Germline CDR1 SGHAT, CDR2 FQNNGV. With 5 bases removed from V and 3 bases from J, the gap between germline ends came to 11 bases. The CDR3 totals 13 residues. The CDR3 DNA is TGTGCCAGCAGCGTGGACCCCAGCTACGAGCAGTACTTC. Its translation: CASSVDPSYEQYF.

This clone was counted between two and nine times. The chain joins TRBV30 to TRBJ2-3, with TRBD2 as a possible D gene (5 bases). Trimming left V 0 bases short and J 6 bases short, with 13 bases between. The CDR3 has 14 amino acids. CDR1 and CDR2 (germline): GTSNPN, SVGIG (reference sequence). CDR3 sequence reads: CAWSVRGLGDTQYF. The CDR3 bases are TGTGCCTGGAGTGTACGCGGACTCGGGGATACGCAGTATTTT.